The 27 T cell receptor beta chains below come from one sample, sequenced in a study of T cells in Graves' hyperthyroidism and ophthalmopathy. There were TCR beta CDR3 regions amplified from RNA transcripts. A first-round RT-PCR of the TCR CDR3 used the HTBI primer set. TCRdb re-called the multiplex PCR reads with MiXCR, one entry per CDR3 protein. The top ten clones hold approximately 25% of a sample with about 350,000 distinct CDR3 sequences, roughly 13% of them seen once. Sequencing input: blood. The receptors were sampled from a woman aged 25 to 39 with Graves' hyperthyroidism.

This chain joins TRBV3-1 and TRBJ2-1; no clear D. Germline CDR1 is LGHDT and CDR2 is YNNKEL (reference sequence). The CDR3 length is 17 residues. The V end was cut by 0 bases, the J end by 7 bases, with 19 bases between. CDR3 sequence (DNA): TGTGCCAGCAGCCAAGAAGGTGGGGTGGCGTCGAAGAATGAGCAGTTCTTC. Translated: CASSQEGGVASKNEQFF.

This clonotype has only a few counts. The rearrangement uses TRBV14 and TRBJ2-6; 9 bases line up with TRBD1. Germline V gene lookup returns CDR1 SGHDN and CDR2 FVKESK. The CDR3 spans 19 residues. Germline trimming cut 1 base from V and 0 bases from J; bases unmatched to any gene: 7. The CDR3 DNA reads as TGTGCCAGCAGCCAAGGATGGGACAGGGAATCCTCTGGGGCCAACGTCCTGACTTTC. This codes for CASSQGWDRESSGANVLTF.

This clonotype appeared many times. The chain carries TRBV28 and TRBJ1-1; a possible D gene is TRBD1 (5 bases). The CDR3 totals 17 residues. V was cut by 7 bases and J by 0 bases, with 21 bases left in between. Germline V lookup: CDR1 MDHEN, CDR2 SYDVKM. DNA of the CDR3: TGTGCCAGCACCAATGTTCAGGGTTTCTCCGTGAACACTGAAGCTTTCTTT. Translating it yields CASTNVQGFSVNTEAFF.

This clonotype has at least ten counts. J is TRBJ2-5 and V is TRBV15; 7 bases line up with TRBD2. The CDR3 consists of 17 residues. Unmatched junction bases numbered 14, after V lost 1 base and J lost 6 bases. Germline CDR1 reads LNHNV; CDR2 reads YYDKDF (reference sequence). The DNA of the CDR3 is TGTGCCACCAGCAGAGTACCCGCGGGAGTTGATCCGAAGACCCAGTACTTC. It specifies CATSRVPAGVDPKTQYF.

The sample holds a few counts of this clonotype. This sequence joins TRBV29-1 and TRBJ2-1, with D possibly matching TRBD1 (5 bases). CDR3 length equals 14 residues. CDR1 SQVTM and CDR2 ANQGSEA come from the germline V gene. Trimming shortened V by 4 bases and J by 1 base, and 11 bases separated the two germline ends. The CDR3 DNA reads TGCAGCGTTGTTTGGGGCCCTTCCTACAATGAGCAGTTCTTC. This translates into CSVVWGPSYNEQFF.

This clonotype was detected ten times or more. J is TRBJ2-7 and V is TRBV6-2 or TRBV6-3; TRBD2 is a possible D gene (5 bases). V lost 5 bases to trimming and J lost 3 bases, with 17 bases between them. Germline CDR1 reads MNHEY; CDR2 reads SVGEGT. There are 15 residues in the CDR3. The CDR3 DNA follows: TGTGCCAGCAGTACCACGGACTGGCCCATCTACGAGCAGTACTTC. Protein: CASSTTDWPIYEQYF.

This clonotype was seen more than once but under ten times. This chain uses TRBV6-1 with TRBJ2-2; D is perhaps TRBD2 (5 bases). Between the trimmed V and J ends, which lost 6 bases and 5 bases, there was a span of 25 bases. This CDR3 contains 18 residues. The germline V gene encodes CDR1 MNHNS and CDR2 SASEGT. This CDR3 reads CASSPPLGSGKGTGELFF. The CDR3 DNA reads as TGTGCCAGCAGCCCCCCTCTAGGGAGCGGCAAAGGGACCGGGGAGCTGTTTTTT.

This clonotype occurred a few times. The chain combines TRBV20-1 with TRBJ2-1, with 8 bases that match TRBD2. Germline loops: CDR1 DFQATT, CDR2 SNEGSKA (reference sequence). J was trimmed by 6 bases and V by 3 bases; bases with no gene match: 10. The CDR3 contains 15 residues. The DNA of the CDR3 is TGCAGTGCTAGGCACCTGGCGGGAGGCACCAATGAGCAGTTCTTC. Translated: CSARHLAGGTNEQFF.

Many counts were recorded for this clonotype. The rearrangement links TRBV11-2 to TRBJ1-2, with D maybe TRBD1 (5 bases). The CDR3 has 15 residues. The V end lost 7 bases, the J end lost 0 bases, and 15 bases lay between the germline ends. Germline-derived CDR1 and CDR2 are SGHAT and FQNNGV. Here the CDR3 reads CASTPRDGANYGYTF. In nucleotides, the CDR3 is TGTGCCAGCACCCCACGGGACGGAGCTAACTATGGCTACACCTTC.

This clonotype was found many times. V and J are TRBV29-1 and TRBJ1-2; D unresolved. Trimming took 5 bases from V and 7 from J, leaving 17 bases between them. CDR3 length: 13 amino acids. Germline loops: CDR1 SQVTM, CDR2 ANQGSEA. CDR3 coding DNA: TGCAGCGTTTCAGATGGGCCGACCTTTGGCTACACCTTC. This encodes CSVSDGPTFGYTF.

This clonotype was counted between two and nine times. The chain links TRBV4-1 to TRBJ2-3, with D possibly being TRBD2 (6 bases). There are 16 residues in the CDR3. Germline V gene sequence: CDR1 MGHRA, CDR2 YSYEKL. Trimming took 0 bases from V and 3 from J, leaving 13 bases between them. CDR3 bases: TGCGCCAGCAGCCAAGAGGGGCACAGCGGGACAGATACGCAGTATTTT. Its translation: CASSQEGHSGTDTQYF.

This clonotype appeared many times. In DNA, the CDR3 is TGTGCCAGCAGAAACCGGGACAGCTACGAGCAGTACTTC. Its translation: CASRNRDSYEQYF. The chain has TRBV28 and TRBJ2-7, with TRBD1 matching 7 bases. Unmatched junction bases numbered 5, after V lost 6 bases and J lost 3 bases. CDR1 and CDR2 (germline): MDHEN, SYDVKM. CDR3 length: 13 residues. Variable domain in full (rest from reference TRBV28 and TRBJ2-7): DVKVTQSSRYLVKRTGEKVFLECVQDMDHENMFWYRQDPGLGLRLIYFSYDVKMKEKGDIPEGYSVSREKKERFSLILESASTNQTSMYLCASRNRDSYEQYFGPGTRLTVT.

CDR3 DNA sequence: TGCGCCAGCAGCCCCCTGAAGGCTAGCGGGGGATCCACAGATACGCAGTATTTT. Translated: CASSPLKASGGSTDTQYF. The chain couples TRBV4-3 to TRBJ2-3, with 10 bases lining up with TRBD2. The length of the CDR3 is 18 residues. Trimming removed 4 bases from V and 2 bases from J; junction bases left unmatched: 12. Germline V gene data show CDR1 as LGHNA and CDR2 as YSLEER.

With regard to this clonotype: A read error is possible here, since a much larger clone lies one base away. The V call is TRBV28, the J call TRBJ2-7; no firm D call. Germline V gene lookup returns CDR1 MDHEN and CDR2 SYDVKM. Trimming removed 3 bases at V and 5 bases at J, with 14 bases between. The CDR3 covers 14 residues. The CDR3 DNA follows: TGTGCCAGCAGTTTTGGTGTGTCTTCCCACGAGCAGTACTTC. This translates into CASSFGVSSHEQYF. The whole variable domain, filled in from reference TRBV28 and TRBJ2-7, reads DVKVTQSSRYLVKRTGEKVFLECVQDMDHENMFWYRQDPGLGLRLIYFSYDVKMKEKGDIPEGYSVSREKKERFSLILESASTNQTSMYLCASSFGVSSHEQYFGPGTRLTVT.

This clonotype was recorded at least ten times. This sequence joins TRBV28 and TRBJ2-7; perhaps D is TRBD1 or TRBD2 (5 bases each). This CDR3 is 14 amino acids long. Germline lookup yields CDR1 MDHEN and CDR2 SYDVKM. V was pared by 3 bases and J by 5 bases, with 14 bases between. The CDR3 region is CASSFLSRGHEQYF. The DNA of the CDR3 is TGTGCCAGCAGTTTCCTATCGAGGGGCCACGAGCAGTACTTC.

V gene TRBV7-2 combines with J gene TRBJ2-7; D gene uncertain. The CDR3 runs 11 residues. V was shortened by 2 bases and J by 7 bases, with 6 bases between the two germline ends. Germline V gene lookup returns CDR1 SGHTA and CDR2 FQGNSA. Written as DNA, the CDR3 is TGTGCCAGCAGCTTACTGAGAGAGCAGTACTTC. Translation gives CASSLLREQYF.

In this sample, this clonotype turned up once. For the CDR3, the DNA is TGCGCCAGCAGCTACGGGCCCTCGAACACTGAAGCTTTCTTT. Amino acid sequence: CASSYGPSNTEAFF. V gene TRBV4-1 combines with J gene TRBJ1-1; no definite D call. Trimming removed 5 bases at V and 1 base at J, with 11 bases between. This CDR3 has 14 residues. From germline, CDR1 is MGHRA and CDR2 YSYEKL.

This clonotype was seen at least ten times. The V call is TRBV5-1, the J call TRBJ2-1, with TRBD2 identical over 10 bases. V lost 0 bases to trimming and J lost 8 bases; unmatched junction nucleotides: 11. The CDR3 has 17 amino acids. Germline lookup yields CDR1 SGHRS and CDR2 YFSETQ. The CDR3 is CASSLEFRSGRPDEQFF. The CDR3 region has the DNA TGCGCCAGCAGCTTGGAGTTTCGTAGCGGGAGGCCCGATGAGCAGTTCTTC.

The chain combines TRBV5-1 with TRBJ2-7, with a weak D call TRBD1 (5 bases). V lost 5 bases and J lost 4, with 16 bases in between. CDR3 size: 14 residues. Germline V gene sequence: CDR1 SGHRS, CDR2 YFSETQ. CDR3 residues: CASRRTTEKYEQYF. In DNA, the CDR3 is TGCGCCAGCAGGAGAACGACAGAAAAATACGAGCAGTACTTC.

This clonotype was seen a handful of times. The V gene is TRBV3-1, the J gene TRBJ2-5; TRBD2 matches 12 bases. This CDR3 spans 18 amino acids. Germline CDR1 and CDR2: LGHDT and YNNKEL (reference sequence). V was pared by 4 bases and J by 2 bases, with 11 bases of the junction left unmatched. CDR3 sequence (DNA): TGTGCCAGCAGCCCCGCGGGACTAGCGGGTGTTGATCAAGAGACCCAGTACTTC. Protein product: CASSPAGLAGVDQETQYF.

Note on this clonotype: A much bigger clone sits one base away, suggesting this may be a read error. The chain combines TRBV11-1 with TRBJ2-3, with D uncertain. The CDR3 consists of 12 residues. Germline CDR1 and CDR2: SGHAT and FQDESV (reference sequence). V lost 6 bases to trimming and J lost 2 bases, with 6 bases between them. The CDR3, as DNA: TGTGCCAGCAGTACCTTCACAGATACGCAGTATTTT. This sequence encodes CASSTFTDTQYF.

This clonotype was seen repeatedly, ten times or more. The J gene is TRBJ1-1, the V gene TRBV10-3; D gene unclear. The CDR3 totals 11 residues. Germline V CDR1 and CDR2: ENHRY, SYGVKD. V was shortened by 11 bases and J by 1 base, with 8 bases between the two germline ends. CDR3 amino acids: CAAGKNTEAFF. The CDR3 region has the DNA TGTGCCGCCGGGAAGAACACTGAAGCTTTCTTT.

The chain joins TRBV5-4 to TRBJ1-3; possible D gene TRBD1, 5 bases. V lost 0 bases to trimming and J lost 8 bases, with 18 bases between them. This CDR3 comprises 16 residues. Germline assignment: CDR1 SGHNT and CDR2 YYREEE (reference sequence). CDR3 DNA: TGTGCCAGCAGCTTGGATGTGACAGCAAAAGTGGACACCATATATTTT. Its protein is CASSLDVTAKVDTIYF.

At least ten counts were recorded for this clonotype. The V call is TRBV24-1, the J call TRBJ1-2; 7 bases match TRBD1. The CDR3 spans 15 residues. J was trimmed by 2 bases and V by 4 bases; bases with no gene match: 6. CDR1 is KGHDR and CDR2 is SFDVKD in the germline V gene. The CDR3 nucleotides are TGTGCCACCAGTGAAGGACAGGCGGGCAACTATGGCTACACCTTC. It encodes CATSEGQAGNYGYTF.

This clonotype was counted at least ten times. This chain uses TRBV11-2 with TRBJ2-1; 7 bases are a match to TRBD1. Germline V lookup: CDR1 SGHAT, CDR2 FQNNGV. V shed 1 base and J 3 bases; nucleotides not matched to a gene: 3. CDR3 length equals 15 residues. The CDR3 region is CASSLVGGDYNEQFF. CDR3 nucleotide sequence: TGTGCCAGCAGCTTAGTAGGGGGCGACTACAATGAGCAGTTCTTC.

This clonotype was detected many times. The rearrangement uses TRBV29-1 and TRBJ2-3, with 10 bases matching TRBD2. The CDR3 is made up of 14 amino acids. V lost 8 bases to trimming and J lost 1 base; unmatched junction nucleotides: 6. Germline CDR1 and CDR2: SQVTM and ANQGSEA. In nucleotides, the CDR3 is TGCAGCACCCCCGGACTAGCGGGCACAGATACGCAGTATTTT. It translates to CSTPGLAGTDTQYF.

This clonotype appeared a few times. This chain links TRBV5-1 with TRBJ2-3; the match to TRBD2 covers 8 bases. The V segment lost 7 bases and the J segment 1 base; nucleotides outside the gene matches: 8. The CDR3 consists of 15 residues. Germline values: CDR1 SGHRS, CDR2 YFSETQ. CDR3 coding DNA: TGCGCCAGCCCACCCGGGACTAGAGGCACAGATACGCAGTATTTT. Protein: CASPPGTRGTDTQYF.